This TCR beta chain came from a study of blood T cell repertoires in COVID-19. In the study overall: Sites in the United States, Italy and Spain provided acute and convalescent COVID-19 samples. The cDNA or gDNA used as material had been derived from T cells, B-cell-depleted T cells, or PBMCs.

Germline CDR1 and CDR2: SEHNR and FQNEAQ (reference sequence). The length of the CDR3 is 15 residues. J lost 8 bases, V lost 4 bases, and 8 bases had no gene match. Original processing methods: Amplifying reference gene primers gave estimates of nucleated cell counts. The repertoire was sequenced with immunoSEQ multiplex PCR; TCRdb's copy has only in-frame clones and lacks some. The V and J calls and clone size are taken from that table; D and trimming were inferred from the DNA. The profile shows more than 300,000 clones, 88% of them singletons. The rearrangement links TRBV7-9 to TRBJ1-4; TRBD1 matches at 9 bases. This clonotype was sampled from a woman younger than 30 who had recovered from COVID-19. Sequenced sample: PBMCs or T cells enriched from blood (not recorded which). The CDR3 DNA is TGTGCCAGCAGCTATGTCCTACAGGGGGCAGAAAAACTGTTTTTT. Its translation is CASSYVLQGAEKLFF.